Listed here are 32 T cell receptor beta chains from one sample, sequenced in a study of technical replicates of blood from a few donors. The protocol was immunoSEQ multiplex PCR, while the TCRdb copy is restricted to in-frame clones and leaves out a portion. The sample carries more than 65,000 clones, roughly 89% recorded once. The sequenced sample was T cells isolated from PBMCs. These receptors all come from a human donor in good health.

This chain connects TRBV6-5 to TRBJ2-7; a possible D gene is TRBD2 (6 bases). Germline CDR1 and CDR2: MNHEY and SVGAGI. The CDR3 is 14 amino acids. V shed 7 bases and J shed 2 bases, with 15 bases lying between them. The DNA for the CDR3 is TGTGCCAGCATGGGCGGGAAGAACACCTACGAGCAGTACTTC. It specifies CASMGGKNTYEQYF.

The chain is built from TRBV7-2 and TRBJ2-2, with D possibly matching TRBD2 (5 bases). The V and J ends lost 7 bases and 3 bases respectively, with 15 bases between them. Germline V lookup: CDR1 SGHTA, CDR2 FQGNSA. CDR3 length: 15 residues. The CDR3 DNA reads as TGTGCCAGCACCCGGCGGGTTGGTGACACCGGGGAGCTGTTTTTT. Protein product: CASTRRVGDTGELFF.

This chain joins TRBV4-1 and TRBJ2-7; no firm D call. The germline CDR1 and CDR2 sequences are MGHRA and YSYEKL. The CDR3 has 13 residues. V shed 0 bases and J shed 6 bases, with 9 bases lying between them. In nucleotides, the CDR3 is TGCGCCAGCAGCCAAGAGCCTAATGGCGAGCAGTACTTC. As protein: CASSQEPNGEQYF.

The chain links TRBV19 to TRBJ2-7; 8 bases align to TRBD1. The length of the CDR3 is 14 residues. The germline gives CDR1 LNHDA, CDR2 SQIVND (reference sequence). With 5 bases clipped from V and 3 bases from J, the junction kept 6 bases outside the gene matches. The CDR3 sequence is CASSAWTGSYEQYF. Here the CDR3 DNA reads TGTGCCAGTAGTGCTTGGACAGGGAGCTACGAGCAGTACTTC.

This chain links TRBV6-1 with TRBJ2-7; TRBD2 matches 11 bases. This CDR3 spans 15 amino acids. The germline gives CDR1 MNHNS, CDR2 SASEGT. With 3 bases clipped from V and 3 bases from J, the junction kept 4 bases outside the gene matches. This chain's CDR3 is CASSEGLAAYYEQYF. The CDR3 coding sequence is TGTGCCAGCAGTGAGGGACTAGCGGCGTACTACGAGCAGTACTTC.

V gene TRBV4-3 combines with J gene TRBJ2-1, with 8 positions matching TRBD2. J was trimmed by 7 bases and V by 1 base; bases with no gene match: 3. The germline CDR1 and CDR2 sequences are LGHNA and YSLEER. This CDR3 is 14 amino acids long. CDR3 region: CASSQVAGLNEQFF. In DNA form, the CDR3 reads TGCGCCAGCAGCCAAGTAGCGGGGTTAAATGAGCAGTTCTTC.

The genes are TRBV5-1 and TRBJ2-7; D is unresolved. V gave up 5 bases and J gave up 3 bases, with 6 bases separating them. The CDR3 extends over 11 amino acids. Germline CDR1 and CDR2: SGHRS and YFSETQ. The chain's CDR3 is CASSSGYEQYF. The CDR3 DNA reads TGCGCCAGCAGTTCCGGCTACGAGCAGTACTTC.

The V and J genes are TRBV6-1 and TRBJ1-2; no definite D call. Germline V gene data show CDR1 as MNHNS and CDR2 as SASEGT. The ends were cut back, 8 bases at V and 2 bases at J, with 12 bases in the middle. CDR3 length equals 13 residues. The CDR3: CASATTPNYGYTF. DNA of the CDR3: TGTGCCAGCGCAACTACTCCGAACTATGGCTACACCTTC.

Remarks on this clone: Other nucleotide sequences in the sample specify the same CDR3. This CDR3 is CAISDGREQETQYF. CDR3 nucleotide sequence: TGTGCCATCAGTGACGGGCGGGAGCAAGAGACCCAGTACTTC. The rearrangement uses TRBV10-3 and TRBJ2-5; 7 nucleotides match TRBD2. CDR3 length: 14 amino acids. Germline V lookup: CDR1 ENHRY, CDR2 SYGVKD. The ends lost 3 bases at V and 2 bases at J; junction bases unmatched: 3.

V and J are TRBV6-5 and TRBJ1-5; unclear D gene. Germline V gene sequence: CDR1 MNHEY, CDR2 SVGAGI. The V end was cut by 0 bases, the J end by 2 bases, with 5 bases between. This CDR3 contains 14 residues. The CDR3 region has the DNA TGTGCCAGCAGTTACTCCCGGGGCAATCAGCCCCAGCATTTT. Amino acids: CASSYSRGNQPQHF.

This clone came up once. The rearrangement joins TRBV7-8 to TRBJ2-5; 13 positions agree with TRBD2. V was pared by 0 bases and J by 3 bases, with 13 bases of the junction left unmatched. Germline lookup yields CDR1 SGHVS and CDR2 FQNEAQ. The CDR3 runs 20 residues. The CDR3 here is CASSLALIGLAGDREETQYF. The CDR3 region has the DNA TGTGCCAGCAGCTTAGCGCTCATAGGACTAGCGGGAGATCGGGAAGAGACCCAGTACTTC.

The V call is TRBV5-6, the J call TRBJ2-7; D is perhaps TRBD2 (6 bases). Per the germline V gene, CDR1 is SGHDT and CDR2 is YYEEEE. CDR3 length equals 15 residues. V was cut by 0 bases and J by 2 bases, with 12 bases left in between. CDR3 DNA: TGTGCCAGCAGCTTGGGCGGGGTGACCCCCTACGAGCAGTACTTC. Translated: CASSLGGVTPYEQYF.

The chain links TRBV30 to TRBJ2-1; D is perhaps TRBD1 (6 bases). CDR3 size: 13 residues. Germline V gives CDR1 GTSNPN, CDR2 SVGIG (reference sequence). Trimming cost V 0 bases and J 7 bases, with 10 bases left between them. CDR3 loop: CAWSVTGWNEQFF. As DNA, the CDR3 is TGTGCCTGGAGTGTAACAGGGTGGAATGAGCAGTTCTTC.

This chain links TRBV7-3 with TRBJ2-1; 7 positions agree with TRBD1. J gave up 12 bases and V 5 bases, and 10 bases lay outside the gene matches. CDR1 and CDR2 from the germline V gene are SGHTA and FQGTGA. The CDR3 is 13 amino acids. The CDR3 here is CASSTTGAQGQFF. The CDR3 nucleotides read TGTGCCAGCAGCACCACAGGGGCCCAGGGGCAGTTCTTC.

The chain joins TRBV27 to TRBJ1-2; no definite D call. Trimming cost V 6 bases and J 3 bases, with 11 bases left between them. Germline CDR1 and CDR2: MNHEY and SMNVEV (reference sequence). The CDR3 is 13 amino acids. CDR3 loop: CASSHREDYGYTF. The DNA of the CDR3 is TGTGCCAGCAGCCACCGGGAAGACTATGGCTACACCTTC.

The chain carries TRBV9 and TRBJ2-1, with D perhaps TRBD1 (5 bases). The CDR3 is 17 amino acids. Germline V gene data show CDR1 as SGDLS and CDR2 as YYNGEE. Between the trimmed V and J ends, which lost 0 bases and 4 bases, there was a span of 17 bases. In nucleotides, the CDR3 is TGTGCCAGCAGCGTAGATGTTTTGAATAGGGGATACAATGAGCAGTTCTTC. As protein: CASSVDVLNRGYNEQFF. Together with reference TRBV9 and TRBJ2-1, the CDR3 gives the full variable domain: DSGVTQTPKHLITATGQRVTLRCSPRSGDLSVYWYQQSLDQGLQFLIQYYNGEERAKGNILERFSAQQFPDLHSELNLSSLELGDSALYFCASSVDVLNRGYNEQFFGPGTRLTVL.

V usage is TRBV4-1 and J usage is TRBJ1-1, with unresolved D. The CDR3 contains 15 residues. Germline CDR1 is MGHRA and CDR2 is YSYEKL. The V end was cut by 0 bases, the J end by 7 bases, with 15 bases between. In DNA, the CDR3 is TGCGCCAGCAGCCAAGAACGCCGCGGCAGCGATGAAGCTTTCTTT. It yields the protein CASSQERRGSDEAFF.

This chain links TRBV7-6 with TRBJ1-2; TRBD1 matches 8 bases. V shed 2 bases and J 6 bases; nucleotides not matched to a gene: 2. CDR1 and CDR2 from the germline V gene are SGHVS and FNYEAQ. This CDR3 is 13 amino acids long. The CDR3 region is CASSLSRGHGYTF. CDR3 sequence (DNA): TGTGCCAGCAGCTTAAGCAGGGGGCATGGCTACACCTTC.

V gene TRBV6-1 combines with J gene TRBJ1-5; D is ambiguous. The CDR3 runs 15 residues. CDR1 MNHNS and CDR2 SASEGT come from the germline V gene. Trimming pared 2 bases from V and 3 bases from J, leaving 11 bases between. The DNA for the CDR3 is TGTGCCAGCAGTGAAAGTCCGGGTTCCAATCAGCCCCAGCATTTT. Translating gives CASSESPGSNQPQHF.

This clone was seen only a few times. The CDR3 DNA sequence: TGTGCCAGCTCACCTAGGGACAGCCAGAACACTGAAGCTTTCTTT. As protein: CASSPRDSQNTEAFF. The chain joins TRBV18 to TRBJ1-1; 7 bases match TRBD1. Trimming took 3 bases from V and 1 from J; bases not matched to a gene: 5. This CDR3 spans 15 amino acids. In germline, CDR1 is KGHSH, CDR2 LQKENI.

The J gene is TRBJ2-1, the V gene TRBV4-1; TRBD1 matches 9 bases. The CDR3 covers 15 residues. Germline CDR1 is MGHRA and CDR2 is YSYEKL. With V trimmed by 4 bases and J by 10 bases, 11 bases remained unmatched. The CDR3 coding sequence is TGCGCCAGCAGCCTATCGGGACAGGGAGGTGGCGAGCAGTTCTTC. Translation gives CASSLSGQGGGEQFF.

This sequence joins TRBV6-6 and TRBJ2-7; TRBD2 matches at 7 bases. The CDR3 spans 14 residues. The V gene's germline CDR1 is MNHNY and CDR2 SVGAGI (reference sequence). Trimming at V came to 4 bases and at J to 7 bases, leaving 10 bases not matched to a gene. CDR3 nucleotides: TGTGCCAGCAGTTGGGAGGGAGGGCCGTATGAGCAGTACTTC. Translating it yields CASSWEGGPYEQYF.

The rearrangement links TRBV6-6 to TRBJ1-4; 7 bases are a match to TRBD1. The CDR3 runs to 15 residues. Germline V gene data show CDR1 as MNHNY and CDR2 as SVGAGI (reference sequence). V lost 8 bases and J lost 5; bases outside the gene matches: 11. CDR3 amino acids: CASSIRGQPNEKLFF. The CDR3, as DNA: TGTGCCAGCTCTATTAGGGGACAGCCCAATGAAAAACTGTTTTTT.

The V call is TRBV11-2, the J call TRBJ1-1; 10 bases line up with TRBD1. The CDR3 runs to 16 residues. The germline gives CDR1 SGHAT, CDR2 FQNNGV. V shed 2 bases, J shed 6 bases, and the junction held 9 bases outside the gene matches. In DNA, the CDR3 is TGTGCCAGCAGCTTAACCTGGGACAGGGGTTATGCTGAAGCTTTCTTT. Amino acid sequence: CASSLTWDRGYAEAFF.

The V call is TRBV9, the J call TRBJ2-5; no firm D call. V was clipped by 0 bases and J by 2 bases, with 11 bases between them. The germline gives CDR1 SGDLS, CDR2 YYNGEE. This CDR3 is built from 15 residues. CDR3 in amino acids: CASSVATTYQETQYF. In nucleotides, the CDR3 is TGTGCCAGCAGCGTAGCGACAACCTATCAAGAGACCCAGTACTTC.

The J gene is TRBJ2-5, the V gene TRBV27, with 9 positions matching TRBD2. V dropped 5 bases and J dropped 5; count of bases not matched to a gene: 9. The CDR3 has 15 residues. CDR1 is MNHEY and CDR2 is SMNVEV in the germline V gene (reference sequence). The CDR3 loop is CASSAPAGGRETQYF. As DNA, the CDR3 is TGTGCCAGCAGTGCCCCGGCGGGAGGGAGGGAGACCCAGTACTTC.

The V call is TRBV7-2, the J call TRBJ2-3, with 7 positions matching TRBD2. Germline V CDR1 and CDR2: SGHTA, FQGNSA. V shed 1 base, J shed 4 bases, and the junction held 14 bases outside the gene matches. This CDR3 has 18 amino acids. The CDR3 coding sequence is TGTGCCAGCAGCTTAGGCTTTAGGGCGGGAGCTGATGCAGATACGCAGTATTTT. Protein product: CASSLGFRAGADADTQYF.

The chain recombines TRBV9 with TRBJ2-5; 11 bases are a match to TRBD2. Germline CDR1 and CDR2: SGDLS and YYNGEE. Trimming took 8 bases from V and 4 from J; bases not matched to a gene: 10. This CDR3 contains 15 residues. This CDR3 reads CASNGGLAGGETQYF. CDR3 nucleotide sequence: TGTGCCAGTAACGGGGGGCTAGCGGGAGGAGAGACCCAGTACTTC.

This chain links TRBV19 with TRBJ1-2; D possibly corresponds to TRBD1 (5 bases). This CDR3 region has 13 residues. Germline loops: CDR1 LNHDA, CDR2 SQIVND (reference sequence). The germline V and J ends were trimmed by 2 bases and 8 bases, with 12 bases remaining between them. CDR3 loop: CASSINRIDGYTF. The CDR3 coding sequence is TGTGCCAGTAGTATAAACAGGATAGACGGCTACACCTTC.

The V call is TRBV6-5, the J call TRBJ2-1; D gene uncertain. The CDR3 covers 10 residues. Germline values: CDR1 MNHEY, CDR2 SVGAGI. Trimming shortened V by 8 bases and J by 6 bases, and 5 bases separated the two germline ends. The CDR3 spells CASGSNEQFF. CDR3 DNA sequence: TGTGCCAGCGGTAGCAATGAGCAGTTCTTC.

The chain carries TRBV7-9 and TRBJ2-1; TRBD2 matches 16 bases. Germline loops: CDR1 SEHNR, CDR2 FQNEAQ (reference sequence). The junction had 9 bases not matched to a gene; V was cut back by 2 bases and J by 8 bases. The CDR3 is 18 residues long. For the CDR3, the DNA is TGTGCCAGCAGCTTAAAGTCCGGGACTAGCGGGAGGGCCGATGAGCAGTTCTTC. It translates to CASSLKSGTSGRADEQFF.

The rearrangement links TRBV7-9 to TRBJ1-4; D unclear. This CDR3 region has 13 residues. Trimming cost V 4 bases and J 4 bases, with 7 bases left between them. Germline loops: CDR1 SEHNR, CDR2 FQNEAQ (reference sequence). The DNA of the CDR3 is TGTGCCAGCAGCTGGCGGAATAATGAAAAACTGTTTTTT. Translation: CASSWRNNEKLFF.